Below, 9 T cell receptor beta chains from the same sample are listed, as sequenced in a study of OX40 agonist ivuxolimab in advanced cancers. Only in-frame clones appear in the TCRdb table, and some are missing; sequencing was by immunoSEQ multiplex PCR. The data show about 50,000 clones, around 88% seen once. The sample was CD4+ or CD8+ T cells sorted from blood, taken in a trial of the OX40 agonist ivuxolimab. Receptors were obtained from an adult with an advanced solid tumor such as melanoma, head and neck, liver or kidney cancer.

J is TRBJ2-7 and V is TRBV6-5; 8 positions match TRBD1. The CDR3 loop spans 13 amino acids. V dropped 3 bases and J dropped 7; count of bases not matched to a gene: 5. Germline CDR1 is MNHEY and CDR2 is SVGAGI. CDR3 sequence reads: CASSYQGAWEQYF. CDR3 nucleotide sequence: TGTGCCAGCAGTTATCAGGGGGCATGGGAGCAGTACTTC.

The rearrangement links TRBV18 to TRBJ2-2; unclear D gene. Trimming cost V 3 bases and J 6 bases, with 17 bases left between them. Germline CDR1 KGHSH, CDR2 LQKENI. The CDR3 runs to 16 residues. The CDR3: CASSPIFGPKAGELFF. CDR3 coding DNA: TGTGCCAGCTCACCTATCTTTGGGCCAAAGGCCGGGGAGCTGTTTTTT. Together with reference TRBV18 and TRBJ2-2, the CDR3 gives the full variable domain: NAGVMQNPRHLVRRRGQEARLRCSPMKGHSHVYWYRQLPEEGLKFMVYLQKENIIDESGMPKERFSAEFPKEGPSILRIQQVVRGDSAAYFCASSPIFGPKAGELFFGEGSRLTVL.

CDR3 amino acids: CASSPSDRGRETQYF. In nucleotides, the CDR3 is TGTGCCAGCAGTCCAAGCGACAGGGGGCGAGAGACCCAGTACTTC. V and J are TRBV27 and TRBJ2-5; 10 bases line up with TRBD1. V shed 5 bases and J 4 bases; nucleotides not matched to a gene: 7. Germline loops: CDR1 MNHEY, CDR2 SMNVEV (reference sequence). The length of the CDR3 is 15 residues.

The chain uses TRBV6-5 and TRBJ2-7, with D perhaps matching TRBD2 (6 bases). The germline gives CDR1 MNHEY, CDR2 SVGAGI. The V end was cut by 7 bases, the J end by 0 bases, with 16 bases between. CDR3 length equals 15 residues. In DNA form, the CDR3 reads TGTGCCAGCACCCAGGAGCGGGCGGCCTCCTACGAGCAGTACTTC. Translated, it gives CASTQERAASYEQYF.

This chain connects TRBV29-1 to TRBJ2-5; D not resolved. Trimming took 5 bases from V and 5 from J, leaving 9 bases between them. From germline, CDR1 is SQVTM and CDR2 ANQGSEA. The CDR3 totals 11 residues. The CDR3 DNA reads TGCAGCGTTAAACCCGGGGAGACCCAGTACTTC. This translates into CSVKPGETQYF. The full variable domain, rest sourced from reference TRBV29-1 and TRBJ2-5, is SAVISQKPSRDICQRGTSLTIQCQVDSQVTMMFWYRQQPGQSLTLIATANQGSEATYESGFVIDKFPISRPNLTFSTLTVSNMSPEDSSIYLCSVKPGETQYFGPGTRLLVL.

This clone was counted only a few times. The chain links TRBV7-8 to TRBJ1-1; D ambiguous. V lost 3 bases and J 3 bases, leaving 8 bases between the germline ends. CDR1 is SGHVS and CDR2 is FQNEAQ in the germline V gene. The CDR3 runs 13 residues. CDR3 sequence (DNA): TGTGCCAGCAGCTTCGGGAGAGACACTGAAGCTTTCTTT. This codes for CASSFGRDTEAFF.

The CDR3 loop reads CASSTQGADSTEAFF. In nucleotides, the CDR3 is TGCGCCAGCAGCACACAGGGGGCTGATTCAACTGAAGCTTTCTTT. The V gene is TRBV5-1, the J gene TRBJ1-1; 9 nucleotides match TRBD1. The CDR3 is made up of 15 amino acids. Germline-derived CDR1 and CDR2 are SGHRS and YFSETQ. Unmatched junction bases numbered 9, after V lost 4 bases and J lost 5 bases. Variable domain in full (rest from reference TRBV5-1 and TRBJ1-1): KAGVTQTPRYLIKTRGQQVTLSCSPISGHRSVSWYQQTPGQGLQFLFEYFSETQRNKGNFPGRFSGRQFSNSRSEMNVSTLELGDSALYLCASSTQGADSTEAFFGQGTRLTVV.

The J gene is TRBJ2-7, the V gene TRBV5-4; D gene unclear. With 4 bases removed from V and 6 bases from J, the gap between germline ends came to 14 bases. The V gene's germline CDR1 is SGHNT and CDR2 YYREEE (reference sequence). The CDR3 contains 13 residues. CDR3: CASSLNYSPEQYF. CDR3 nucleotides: TGTGCCAGCAGCCTAAACTACTCTCCCGAGCAGTACTTC.

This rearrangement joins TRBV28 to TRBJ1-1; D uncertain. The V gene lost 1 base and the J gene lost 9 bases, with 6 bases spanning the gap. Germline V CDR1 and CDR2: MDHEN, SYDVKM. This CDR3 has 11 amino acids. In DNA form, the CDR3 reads TGTGCCAGCAGTTTATACAGAAAAGCTTTCTTT. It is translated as CASSLYRKAFF. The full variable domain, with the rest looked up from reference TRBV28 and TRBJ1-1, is DVKVTQSSRYLVKRTGEKVFLECVQDMDHENMFWYRQDPGLGLRLIYFSYDVKMKEKGDIPEGYSVSREKKERFSLILESASTNQTSMYLCASSLYRKAFFGQGTRLTVV.